This entry lists 23 T cell receptor beta chains sequenced from one sample in a study of blood T cell repertoires in COVID-19. TCRdb's table, derived via immunoSEQ multiplex PCR, lists solely in-frame clones and lacks some. The sample gives around 150,000 clones, more than 65% of which show up once; less than 4% is in the top ten. Sequenced material: peripheral blood. These TCRs come from a woman aged 60-70 years with acute or convalescent COVID-19.

The chain carries TRBV11-1 and TRBJ2-1; 8 bases agree with TRBD2. Trimming cost V 8 bases and J 15 bases; bases outside gene matches: 15. This CDR3 comprises 13 residues. Germline lookup yields CDR1 SGHAT and CDR2 FQDESV (reference sequence). The CDR3 is CASVVGEAGVPFF. CDR3 nucleotides: TGTGCCAGCGTGGTGGGGGAAGCGGGAGTCCCGTTCTTC.

The CDR3 DNA is TGTGCCAGCAGTCTCAACCGGGCCAGAGGTGAGGGTAGTGAGCAGTTCTTC. This codes for CASSLNRARGEGSEQFF. The chain links TRBV28 to TRBJ2-1, with D maybe TRBD2 (5 bases). CDR3 length: 17 residues. CDR1 is MDHEN, CDR2 SYDVKM, per germline. Trimming cost V 5 bases and J 9 bases, with 26 bases left between them.

This chain links TRBV28 with TRBJ1-1; 7 bases match TRBD1. The CDR3 has 13 amino acids. Per the germline V gene, CDR1 is MDHEN and CDR2 is SYDVKM. The ends lost 8 bases at V and 0 bases at J; junction bases unmatched: 3. The CDR3 is CASWDSLNTEAFF. CDR3 DNA sequence: TGTGCCAGCTGGGACAGCCTGAACACTGAAGCTTTCTTT.

As DNA, the CDR3 is TGTGCCAGTAACCAAGGGGAATCAAGCACAGATACGCAGTATTTT. Translation: CASNQGESSTDTQYF. The rearrangement uses TRBV19 and TRBJ2-3; D perhaps matches TRBD1 (5 bases). Germline values: CDR1 LNHDA, CDR2 SQIVND (reference sequence). The CDR3 covers 15 residues. V gave up 7 bases and J gave up 0 bases, with 14 bases separating them.

The chain joins TRBV5-5 to TRBJ2-7, with TRBD2 matching over 10 bases. V trimming: 2 bases; J trimming: 2 bases; junction bases outside the gene matches: 4. The length of the CDR3 is 15 residues. Germline V lookup: CDR1 SGHKS, CDR2 YYEKEE (reference sequence). The CDR3 DNA follows: TGTGCCAGCAGCTTTACTAGCGGGACCACCTACGAGCAGTACTTC. This encodes CASSFTSGTTYEQYF.

V and J are TRBV12-3 or TRBV12-4 and TRBJ1-4, with D unresolved. With 3 bases removed from V and 7 bases from J, the gap between germline ends came to 9 bases. The CDR3 covers 13 residues. CDR3 residues: CASSFASREKLFF. In DNA, the CDR3 is TGTGCCAGCAGTTTTGCGAGCCGTGAAAAACTGTTTTTT.

This clone was counted between two and nine times. The chain employs TRBV18 and TRBJ1-3, with D hard to call. Trimming stripped 3 bases from V and 0 bases from J, with 9 bases between. CDR1 and CDR2 from the germline V gene are KGHSH and LQKENI. The CDR3 consists of 15 residues. The chain's CDR3 is CASSPGGSSGNTIYF. DNA for the CDR3: TGTGCCAGCTCACCCGGAGGGAGCTCTGGAAACACCATATATTTT.

The chain joins TRBV11-2 to TRBJ2-7; D is unclear. Trimming shortened V by 6 bases and J by 0 bases, and 6 bases separated the two germline ends. CDR1 is SGHAT and CDR2 is FQNNGV in the germline V gene. This CDR3 region has 12 residues. The CDR3 spells CASRTSSYEQYF. The CDR3 region has the DNA TGTGCCAGCAGAACCAGCTCCTACGAGCAGTACTTC. The whole variable domain, remainder taken from reference TRBV11-2 and TRBJ2-7, is EAGVAQSPRYKIIEKRQSVAFWCNPISGHATLYWYQQILGQGPKLLIQFQNNGVVDDSQLPKDRFSAERLKGVDSTLKIQPAKLEDSAVYLCASRTSSYEQYFGPGTRLTVT.

This chain links TRBV6-5 with TRBJ2-7, with TRBD1 matching 9 bases. Germline V lookup: CDR1 MNHEY, CDR2 SVGAGI. This CDR3 is built from 14 residues. J was trimmed by 5 bases and V by 2 bases; bases with no gene match: 4. CDR3 residues: CASSYPGTGNEQYF. The CDR3 DNA follows: TGTGCCAGCAGTTACCCCGGGACAGGGAACGAGCAGTACTTC.

This rearrangement joins TRBV10-3 to TRBJ1-2, with 7 positions matching TRBD1. Germline V gene lookup returns CDR1 ENHRY and CDR2 SYGVKD. The CDR3 covers 13 residues. V shed 6 bases and J 2 bases; nucleotides not matched to a gene: 3. CDR3 loop: CAIRGQPNYGYTF. Written as DNA, the CDR3 is TGTGCCATCAGGGGACAGCCGAACTATGGCTACACCTTC.

The genes are TRBV6-6 and TRBJ1-4; 7 bases line up with TRBD1. The trim removed 2 bases at V and 8 bases at J, leaving 8 bases unmatched. This CDR3 has 15 amino acids. Germline V gene lookup returns CDR1 MNHNY and CDR2 SVGAGI (reference sequence). CDR3 region: CASSYVLGGGEKLFF. For the CDR3, the DNA is TGTGCCAGCAGTTACGTCTTAGGGGGCGGGGAAAAACTGTTTTTT.

The rearrangement uses TRBV2 and TRBJ2-5; D is perhaps TRBD1 (6 bases). The CDR3 runs 17 residues. Germline CDR1 is SNHLY and CDR2 is FYNNEI. The V end lost 1 base, the J end lost 5 bases, and 20 bases lay between the germline ends. The CDR3 DNA sequence: TGTGCCAGCAGTGAAGGGGTCTACAGGGACGGTATGGAGACCCAGTACTTC. Translated, it gives CASSEGVYRDGMETQYF.

This clone was counted between two and nine times. The gene calls are TRBV27 and TRBJ1-1; no firm D call. The V end lost 4 bases, the J end lost 7 bases, and 16 bases lay between the germline ends. The germline CDR1 and CDR2 sequences are MNHEY and SMNVEV (reference sequence). CDR3 length: 14 residues. This CDR3 reads CASSSSGPAREAFF. CDR3 DNA: TGTGCCAGCAGTTCCAGCGGGCCAGCCCGTGAAGCTTTCTTT.

The chain carries TRBV28 and TRBJ1-2; possible D gene TRBD1, 5 bases. V lost 5 bases and J lost 7, with 14 bases in between. This CDR3 spans 13 amino acids. Per the germline V gene, CDR1 is MDHEN and CDR2 is SYDVKM. The CDR3 region is CASSEPGLSGYTF. CDR3 in DNA: TGTGCCAGCAGTGAACCAGGGTTAAGTGGCTACACCTTC.

The V call is TRBV5-1, the J call TRBJ2-1; perhaps TRBD1 as D (5 bases). Trimming left V 3 bases short and J 8 bases short, with 9 bases between. CDR1 is SGHRS, CDR2 YFSETQ, per germline. The CDR3 consists of 12 residues. The CDR3 loop is CASSSQGYEQFF. CDR3 DNA sequence: TGCGCCAGCAGCTCGCAGGGCTATGAGCAGTTCTTC.

This clone was recorded once. The chain is built from TRBV6-2 or TRBV6-3 and TRBJ2-1; 7 bases are a match to TRBD1. Germline V lookup: CDR1 MNHEY, CDR2 SVGEGT. The CDR3 loop spans 17 amino acids. With V trimmed by 0 bases and J by 6 bases, 11 bases remained unmatched. CDR3 nucleotides: TGTGCCAGCAGTTACTCCCCTCACCAGACAGGGCGCAATGAGCAGTTCTTC. Its protein product is CASSYSPHQTGRNEQFF.

This sequence joins TRBV7-8 and TRBJ1-2, with 7 bases that match TRBD1. Germline V gene data show CDR1 as SGHVS and CDR2 as FQNEAQ. The CDR3 has 13 residues. V lost 6 bases to trimming and J lost 3 bases; unmatched junction nucleotides: 4. The CDR3 nucleotides read TGTGCCAGCAGTCGAGACAGGGACTATGGCTACACCTTC. It is translated as CASSRDRDYGYTF.

This clone was picked up one time. This chain connects TRBV5-1 to TRBJ2-7; 7 bases match TRBD2. V shed 4 bases, J shed 5 bases, and the junction held 12 bases outside the gene matches. Looked up from germline, CDR1 is SGHRS and CDR2 is YFSETQ. The CDR3 runs 15 residues. The CDR3 sequence is CASSRDGLGVDEQYF. CDR3 DNA: TGCGCCAGCAGCCGGGACGGACTAGGAGTCGACGAGCAGTACTTC.

V usage is TRBV19 and J usage is TRBJ1-2; the D is unclear. The length of the CDR3 is 12 residues. V lost 8 bases and J 2 bases, leaving 9 bases between the germline ends. Germline CDR1 and CDR2: LNHDA and SQIVND (reference sequence). The CDR3 coding sequence is TGTGCCAGTCGGACGGGGAACTATGGCTACACCTTC. It codes for CASRTGNYGYTF.

The sample holds one count of this clone. This sequence joins TRBV2 and TRBJ1-1; 9 nucleotides line up with TRBD1. V lost 10 bases and J lost 0; bases outside the gene matches: 6. The CDR3 has 14 residues. CDR1 and CDR2 (germline): SNHLY, FYNNEI. The CDR3 is CATCGTGMNTEAFF. Written as DNA, the CDR3 is TGTGCCACTTGCGGGACAGGGATGAACACTGAAGCTTTCTTT.

CDR3 in amino acids: CASSGVTGYNNYGYTF. The CDR3 DNA reads as TGTGCCAGCAGTGGGGTGACAGGGTATAATAACTATGGCTACACCTTC. The chain is built from TRBV6-1 and TRBJ1-2; TRBD1 matches 7 bases. V was pared by 4 bases and J by 1 base, with 9 bases of the junction left unmatched. CDR3 length equals 16 residues. Per germline, CDR1 MNHNS and CDR2 SASEGT.

CDR3 region: CASKPLSGRATPYEQYF. CDR3 in DNA: TGCGCCAGCAAGCCTCTAAGCGGGAGGGCAACCCCCTACGAGCAGTACTTC. The J gene is TRBJ2-7, the V gene TRBV5-1; 10 positions agree with TRBD2. CDR1 and CDR2 from the germline V gene are SGHRS and YFSETQ. V lost 6 bases, J lost 2 bases, and 14 bases stayed unmatched. The CDR3 loop spans 17 amino acids.

The chain combines TRBV5-8 with TRBJ2-1; 13 nucleotides agree with TRBD2. The CDR3 is made up of 15 amino acids. The V gene end was trimmed by 3 bases and the J gene end by 6 bases; junction bases not matched to a gene: 3. Germline V gene sequence: CDR1 SGHTS, CDR2 YDEGEE. In DNA form, the CDR3 reads TGTGCCAGCAGCTCCGGGACTAGCGGGACCAATGAGCAGTTCTTC. Its translation: CASSSGTSGTNEQFF.